In this sample, the clone carrying this TCR beta chain turned up many times. What it binds is not known. The CDR3 contains 15 residues. The V segment lost 1 base and the J segment 4 bases; nucleotides outside the gene matches: 5. The germline V gene encodes CDR1 SEHNR and CDR2 FQNEAQ (reference sequence). Time point described: patch test 1, 2 weeks after DPC sensitization. Treatment given: therapeutic diphenylcyclopropenone sensitization with weekly scalp DPC. The study enrolled 18 to 70-year-old alopecia patients suitable for DPC. This sample was included in a study of human T cells and chemical hapten exposure. Overall study context: All through the roughly 24-week study, the scalp of each patient received diphenylcyclopropenone doses weekly.

Study findings and constraints: Expanded TCRs created a significantly greater count of big CDR3 similarity clusters than controls did. No alteration of TCRs above 1 in 1000 frequency was seen with DPC sensitization.

MiXCR was run by TCRdb on the RACE reads, yielding one entry per CDR3 protein. Among approximately 110,000 distinct CDR3 sequences listed, 8% to 13% were seen once. The source is a woman in her thirties or forties with alopecia areata. Some clones in this sample may be carry-over from other donors' samples. Sequencing used whole blood, obtained in connection with sensitization to the hapten diphenylcyclopropenone (DPC). This sequence joins TRBV7-9 and TRBJ2-5; the match to TRBD2 covers 8 bases. The CDR3 region has the DNA TGTGCCAGCAGCTTAGAAGACGGGAGGGGAGAGACCCAGTACTTC. Translated, it gives CASSLEDGRGETQYF.